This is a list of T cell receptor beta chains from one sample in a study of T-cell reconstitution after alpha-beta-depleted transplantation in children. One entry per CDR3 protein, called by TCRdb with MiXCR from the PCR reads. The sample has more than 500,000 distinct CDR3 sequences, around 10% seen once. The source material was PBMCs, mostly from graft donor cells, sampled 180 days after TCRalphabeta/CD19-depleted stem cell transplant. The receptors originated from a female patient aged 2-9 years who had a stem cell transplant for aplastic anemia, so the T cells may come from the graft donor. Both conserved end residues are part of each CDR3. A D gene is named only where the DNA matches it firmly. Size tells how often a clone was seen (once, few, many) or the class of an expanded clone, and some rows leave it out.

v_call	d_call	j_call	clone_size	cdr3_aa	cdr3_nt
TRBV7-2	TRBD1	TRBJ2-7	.	CATATGGGYEQYF	TGTGCCACCGCGACAGGGGGCGGCTACGAGCAGTACTTC
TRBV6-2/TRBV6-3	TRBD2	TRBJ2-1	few	CASSVDRAHTSGRPVKNEQFF	TGTGCCAGCAGCGTGGACAGGGCCCATACTAGCGGGAGGCCCGTAAAAAATGAGCAGTTCTTC
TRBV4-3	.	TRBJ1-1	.	CASSHDNPRTESFF	TGCGCCAGCAGCCACGATAACCCGAGAACTGAATCTTTCTTT
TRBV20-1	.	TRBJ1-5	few	CSARRLENQPQHF	TGCAGTGCTAGGCGATTGGAAAATCAGCCCCAGCATTTT
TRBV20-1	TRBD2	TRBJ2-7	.	CSASDPGTSGRYEQYF	TGCAGTGCGTCCGACCCCGGGACTAGCGGGAGGTACGAGCAGTACTTC
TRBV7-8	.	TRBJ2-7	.	CASSPAVVMKEQYF	TGTGCCAGCAGCCCAGCGGTTGTCATGAAAGAGCAGTACTTC
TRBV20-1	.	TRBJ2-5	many	CSAGRETQYF	TGCAGTGCTGGTCGGGAGACCCAGTACTTC
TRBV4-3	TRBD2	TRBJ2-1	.	CASSQDSSGSGSYNEQFF	TGCGCCAGCAGCCAAGATTCCAGCGGGAGTGGGTCCTACAATGAGCAGTTCTTC
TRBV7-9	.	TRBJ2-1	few	CASSLGSGNEQFF	TGTGCCAGCAGCTTAGGGTCCGGGAATGAGCAGTTCTTC
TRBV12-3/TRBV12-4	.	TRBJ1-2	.	CASSALVETIYTF	TGTGCCAGCAGCGCCCTGGTTGAGACGATCTACACCTTC
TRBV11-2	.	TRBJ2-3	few	CASSLGANTQYF	TGTGCCAGCAGCTTAGGGGCAAATACGCAGTATTTT
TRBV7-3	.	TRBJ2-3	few	CASGLSAGTDTQYF	TGTGCCAGCGGTCTGTCAGCGGGCACAGATACGCAGTATTTT
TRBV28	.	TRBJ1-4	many	CASSLGGIGEKLFF	TGTGCCAGCAGTTTAGGAGGGATTGGTGAAAAACTGTTTTTT
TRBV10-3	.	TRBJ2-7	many	CAVQGSSYEQYF	TGTGCCGTCCAGGGGTCCTCCTACGAGCAGTACTTC
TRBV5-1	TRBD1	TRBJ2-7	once	CASSHAGTGGTYEQYF	TGCGCCAGCAGTCACGCCGGGACAGGGGGCACCTACGAGCAGTACTTC
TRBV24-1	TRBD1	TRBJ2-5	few	CATSDSGTGKETQYF	TGTGCCACCAGTGATTCCGGGACAGGGAAAGAGACCCAGTACTTC
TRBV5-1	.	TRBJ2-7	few	CASSLETGLSSGQYF	TGCGCCAGCAGCTTGGAGACAGGTCTCTCCTCCGGGCAGTACTTC
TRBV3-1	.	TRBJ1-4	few	CASSPVVGFGKLFF	TGTGCCAGCAGTCCCGTCGTCGGGTTTGGAAAACTGTTTTTT
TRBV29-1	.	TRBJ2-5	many	CSVLPWRGQETQYF	TGCAGCGTCCTGCCCTGGCGGGGCCAAGAGACCCAGTACTTC
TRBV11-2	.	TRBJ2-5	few	CASLNWGSYQETQYF	TGTGCCAGCCTCAATTGGGGTAGCTACCAAGAGACCCAGTACTTC
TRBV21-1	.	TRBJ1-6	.	CASLTGVSRCSYNSPLHF	TGTGCCAGCCTCACTGGGGTTTCGCGTTGCTCCTATAATTCACCCCTCCACTTT
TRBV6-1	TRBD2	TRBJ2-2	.	CASSEARLARPGGELFF	TGTGCCAGCAGTGAGGCGCGACTAGCACGCCCGGGGGGGGAGCTGTTTTTT
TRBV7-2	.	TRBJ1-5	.	CASNLGGRSNQPQHF	TGTGCCAGCAACCTAGGGGGTAGGAGCAATCAGCCCCAGCATTTT
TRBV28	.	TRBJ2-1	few	CASSTGADYNEQFF	TGTGCCAGCAGTACCGGGGCCGACTACAATGAGCAGTTCTTC
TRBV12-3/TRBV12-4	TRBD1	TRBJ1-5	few	CASSFFSGQRMYSNQPQHF	TGTGCCAGCAGTTTTTTTTCGGGACAGAGAATGTATAGCAATCAGCCCCAGCATTTT
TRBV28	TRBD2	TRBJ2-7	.	CASSSASGGSYEQYF	TGTGCCAGCAGTTCTGCTAGCGGGGGTTCCTACGAGCAGTACTTC
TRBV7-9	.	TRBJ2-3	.	CASSSTGVGTSTDTQYF	TGTGCCAGCAGCTCCACAGGGGTTGGGACTAGCACAGATACGCAGTATTTT
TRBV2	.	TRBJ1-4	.	CASKGQTATNEKLFF	TGTGCCAGCAAGGGACAAACTGCAACTAATGAAAAACTGTTTTTT
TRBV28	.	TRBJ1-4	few	CASSTALNEKLFF	TGTGCCAGCAGTACAGCCCTGAATGAAAAACTGTTTTTT
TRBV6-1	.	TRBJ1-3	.	CATTAQGLRGNTIYF	TGTGCCACCACGGCCCAGGGGTTGAGGGGAAACACCATATATTTT
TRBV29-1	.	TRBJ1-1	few	CSVEDLGEAFF	TGCAGCGTTGAAGATCTAGGTGAAGCTTTCTTT
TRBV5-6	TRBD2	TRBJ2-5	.	CASSQWGGRTQETQYF	TGTGCCAGCAGCCAGTGGGGAGGGCGGACTCAAGAGACCCAGTACTTC
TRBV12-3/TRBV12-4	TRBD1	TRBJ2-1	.	CASSSPPGGRMNEQFF	TGTGCCAGCAGCTCCCCCCCAGGGGGCAGGATGAATGAGCAGTTCTTC
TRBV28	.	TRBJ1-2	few	CASSLNAGDYGYTF	TGTGCCAGCAGTTTAAATGCAGGGGACTATGGCTACACCTTC
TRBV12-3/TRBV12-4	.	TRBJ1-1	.	CASSSRHEAFF	TGTGCCAGCAGTTCTCGCCATGAAGCTTTCTTT
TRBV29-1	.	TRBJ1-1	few	CTTGPGRRVNTEAFF	TGCACCACAGGTCCGGGGCGTCGAGTGAACACTGAAGCTTTCTTT
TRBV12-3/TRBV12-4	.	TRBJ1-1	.	CASSFTFVQAPFF	TGTGCCAGCAGTTTTACGTTCGTGCAGGCACCTTTCTTT
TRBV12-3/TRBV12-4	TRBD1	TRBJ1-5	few	CASTKKGQGGNQPQHF	TGTGCCAGCACCAAGAAAGGACAGGGCGGCAATCAGCCCCAGCATTTT
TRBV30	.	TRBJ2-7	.	CAWSVLRARGQGYNEQYF	.
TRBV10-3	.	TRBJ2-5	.	CAIGGSRQETQYF	TGTGCCATCGGGGGTTCCCGCCAAGAGACCCAGTACTTC
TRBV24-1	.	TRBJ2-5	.	CATSGSAKTQYF	TGTGCCACCAGTGGCTCTGCGAAGACCCAGTACTTC
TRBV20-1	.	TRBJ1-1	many	CSAIRNPYSAFF	TGCAGTGCTATCCGGAACCCTTATTCGGCTTTCTTT
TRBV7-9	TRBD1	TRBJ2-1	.	CATLTGVGNEQFF	TGTGCCACCTTGACAGGGGTCGGCAATGAGCAGTTCTTC
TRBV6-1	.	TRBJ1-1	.	CASRAIMYTEAFF	TGTGCCAGCCGGGCCATTATGTACACTGAAGCTTTCTTT
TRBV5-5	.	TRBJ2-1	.	CVTPLGYNEQFF	TGTGTGACCCCCCTGGGGTACAATGAGCAGTTCTTC